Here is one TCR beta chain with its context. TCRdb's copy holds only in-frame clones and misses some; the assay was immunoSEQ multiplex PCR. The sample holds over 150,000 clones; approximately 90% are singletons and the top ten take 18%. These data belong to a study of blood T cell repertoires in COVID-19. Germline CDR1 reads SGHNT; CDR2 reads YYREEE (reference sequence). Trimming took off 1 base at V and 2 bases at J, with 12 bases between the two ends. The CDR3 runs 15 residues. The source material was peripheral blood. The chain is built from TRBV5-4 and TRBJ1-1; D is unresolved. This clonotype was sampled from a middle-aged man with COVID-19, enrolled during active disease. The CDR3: CASSLYERVNTEAFF. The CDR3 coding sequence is TGTGCCAGCAGCTTGTATGAGAGGGTCAACACTGAAGCTTTCTTT.